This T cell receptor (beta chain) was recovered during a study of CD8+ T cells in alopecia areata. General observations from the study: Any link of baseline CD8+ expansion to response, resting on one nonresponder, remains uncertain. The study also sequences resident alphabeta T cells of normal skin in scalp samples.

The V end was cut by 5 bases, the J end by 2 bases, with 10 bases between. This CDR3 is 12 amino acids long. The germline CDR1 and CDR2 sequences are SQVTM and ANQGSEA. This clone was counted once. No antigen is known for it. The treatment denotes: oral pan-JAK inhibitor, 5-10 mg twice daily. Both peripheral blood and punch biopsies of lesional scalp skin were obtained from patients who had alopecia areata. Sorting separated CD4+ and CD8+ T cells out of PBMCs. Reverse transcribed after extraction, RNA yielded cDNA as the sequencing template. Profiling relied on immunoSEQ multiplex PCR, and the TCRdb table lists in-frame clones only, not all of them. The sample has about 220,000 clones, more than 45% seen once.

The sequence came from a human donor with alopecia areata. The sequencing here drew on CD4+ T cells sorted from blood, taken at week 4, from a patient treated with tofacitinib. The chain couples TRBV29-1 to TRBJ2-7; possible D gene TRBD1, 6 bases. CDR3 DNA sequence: TGCAGCGTTAGCACAGGGCCCTACGAGCAGTACTTC. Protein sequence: CSVSTGPYEQYF.